This T cell receptor (beta chain) was retrieved from a study of T cell responses to AZD1222 COVID-19 vaccine. On the study more broadly: It was second doses at about 4 or about 12 weeks that were pooled.

The V and J ends lost 0 bases and 4 bases respectively, with 9 bases between them. Germline CDR1 and CDR2: GTSNPN and SVGIG (reference sequence). CDR3 size: 13 residues. As regards this clone: Its antigen is unidentified.

Study observations and caveats: Clonal diversity may have been underestimated in mostly white British donors.

Libraries were prepared by immunoSEQ multiplex PCR; TCRdb keeps only in-frame clonotypes and omits some of them. The sample holds roughly 100,000 clones, 89% seen once. The origin of this receptor is an adult in good health. The V call is TRBV30, the J call TRBJ1-1; D ambiguous. Material: peripheral blood, obtained on day 0 of AZD1222 vaccination. The CDR3 region is CAWSVSASTEAFF. The CDR3 nucleotides are TGTGCCTGGAGTGTATCGGCCAGCACTGAAGCTTTCTTT. Full variable domain (outside the CDR3, taken from reference TRBV30 and TRBJ1-1): SQTIHQWPATLVQPVGSPLSLECTVEGTSNPNLYWYRQAAGRGLQLLFYSVGIGQISSEVPQNLSASRPQDRQFILSSKKLLLSDSGFYLCAWSVSASTEAFFGQGTRLTVV.